The T cell receptor (beta chain) described here comes from a study of blood T cell repertoires in COVID-19. Clones were sequenced by immunoSEQ multiplex PCR, and TCRdb holds only the in-frame ones, with some missing. This table has 70,000 to 100,000 clones, 90% appearing once. Germline V lookup: CDR1 SGHTS, CDR2 YDEGEE. The CDR3 is made up of 14 amino acids. V shed 3 bases, J shed 3 bases, and the junction held 1 base outside the gene matches. This chain links TRBV5-8 with TRBJ1-5; 9 positions match TRBD1. The sequenced sample was peripheral blood. The source of this sequence is a woman of 80 years or more with active or convalescent COVID-19. DNA for the CDR3: TGTGCCAGCAGCTGGACAGGGGACAATCAGCCCCAGCATTTT. Its translation is CASSWTGDNQPQHF.